A single sample is the source of the 31 T cell receptor beta chains below, sequenced in a study of beta chain features in type 1 diabetes. Study-wide results and caveats: Significant though moderate, a shortening of TCRB CDR3s appeared in all four CD4+ subsets of Type 1 diabetes patients.

The isolated RNA, all of it, was reverse transcribed, so expressed TCRB transcripts were what got sequenced. Using immunoSEQ multiplex PCR, the repertoire was profiled, and TCRdb retains in-frame clones only, with some absent. The profile shows fewer than 30,000 clones, roughly three fifths of them singletons. Their specific antigens are unknown. Sequencing used Tregs from blood. The origin of the receptors is a woman aged 18-35 years with type 1 diabetes.

The chain employs TRBV2 and TRBJ2-1; D not certain. CDR1 is SNHLY, CDR2 FYNNEI, per germline. This CDR3 is built from 14 residues. V was shortened by 5 bases and J by 9 bases, with 17 bases between the two germline ends. For the CDR3, the DNA is TGTGCCAGCAGTTCGTATTCGGAGTTCATTGAGCAGTTCTTC. Protein: CASSSYSEFIEQFF.

The chain carries TRBV4-3 and TRBJ2-6; possible D gene TRBD1, 6 bases. The CDR3 extends over 16 amino acids. CDR1 is LGHNA and CDR2 is YSLEER in the germline V gene. V lost 4 bases, J lost 2 bases, and 12 bases lay in between. In nucleotides, the CDR3 is TGCGCCAGCAGCCCACAGGGAGCGGCTGGGGCCAACGTCCTGACTTTC. Its protein is CASSPQGAAGANVLTF.

Here the CDR3 DNA reads TGTGCCAGCAGCTTCCCCGGAGCCGCCACAGATACGCAGTATTTT. Amino acid sequence: CASSFPGAATDTQYF. The V and J genes are TRBV7-9 and TRBJ2-3; D is undetermined. Trimming cost V 3 bases and J 2 bases, with 12 bases left between them. The CDR3 is made up of 15 amino acids. CDR1 and CDR2 (germline): SEHNR, FQNEAQ (reference sequence).

This clone was observed a handful of times. The chain is built from TRBV9 and TRBJ2-1, with 11 nucleotides matching TRBD2. The CDR3 contains 17 residues. Looked up from germline, CDR1 is SGDLS and CDR2 is YYNGEE. V lost 4 bases and J lost 3; bases outside the gene matches: 9. The CDR3 DNA reads as TGTGCCAGCAGCCCCCTGACTAGCGGGAACTACTACAATGAGCAGTTCTTC. Translation: CASSPLTSGNYYNEQFF.

This clone turned up a few times. The V and J genes are TRBV7-3 and TRBJ2-3; D ambiguous. Germline V gives CDR1 SGHTA, CDR2 FQGTGA. V lost 5 bases and J 3 bases, leaving 9 bases between the germline ends. This CDR3 has 13 amino acids. The CDR3 spells CASSPQITDTQYF. The CDR3 bases are TGTGCCAGCAGCCCACAGATAACAGATACGCAGTATTTT.

V gene TRBV15 combines with J gene TRBJ1-1; tentatively, D is TRBD1 (6 bases). The germline V and J ends were trimmed by 0 bases and 11 bases, with 13 bases remaining between them. CDR3 size: 13 residues. Germline V gives CDR1 LNHNV, CDR2 YYDKDF (reference sequence). CDR3 amino acids: CATSRDPGGRAFF. The CDR3 DNA reads as TGTGCCACCAGCAGAGACCCGGGGGGCCGGGCTTTCTTT. Drawing the rest from reference TRBV15 and TRBJ1-1, the complete variable domain is DAMVIQNPRYQVTQFGKPVTLSCSQTLNHNVMYWYQQKSSQAPKLLFHYYDKDFNNEADTPDNFQSRRPNTSFCFLDIRSPGLGDTAMYLCATSRDPGGRAFFGQGTRLTVV.

The chain links TRBV7-9 to TRBJ2-3; D might be TRBD2 (6 bases). Trimming pared 2 bases from V and 0 bases from J, leaving 12 bases between. The CDR3 is 16 residues long. Germline loops: CDR1 SEHNR, CDR2 FQNEAQ (reference sequence). The CDR3 region is CASSLYLALSTDTQYF. The CDR3 bases are TGTGCCAGCAGCTTATACCTAGCGCTTAGCACAGATACGCAGTATTTT.

This clone is a singleton in its sample. The rearrangement links TRBV9 to TRBJ2-6, with a weak D call TRBD2 (6 bases). Trimming pared 3 bases from V and 0 bases from J, leaving 10 bases between. From germline, CDR1 is SGDLS and CDR2 YYNGEE. This CDR3 comprises 16 residues. CDR3 protein: CASSGGRPSGANVLTF. CDR3 bases: TGTGCCAGCAGCGGGGGGAGGCCCTCTGGGGCCAACGTCCTGACTTTC. Full variable domain (remainder filled in from reference TRBV9 and TRBJ2-6): DSGVTQTPKHLITATGQRVTLRCSPRSGDLSVYWYQQSLDQGLQFLIQYYNGEERAKGNILERFSAQQFPDLHSELNLSSLELGDSALYFCASSGGRPSGANVLTFGAGSRLTVL.

The chain employs TRBV6-1 and TRBJ2-3, with D perhaps matching TRBD2 (6 bases). The CDR3 is 13 residues long. With 9 bases removed from V and 4 bases from J, the gap between germline ends came to 14 bases. Germline-derived CDR1 and CDR2 are MNHNS and SASEGT. The CDR3, as DNA: TGTGCCAGTGCACGACGCGGGGCAGATACGCAGTATTTT. Its protein product is CASARRGADTQYF.

The chain combines TRBV5-4 with TRBJ2-5; 7 nucleotides align to TRBD2. The CDR3 extends over 14 amino acids. Trimming removed 4 bases from V and 6 bases from J; junction bases left unmatched: 9. CDR1 is SGHNT, CDR2 YYREEE, per germline (reference sequence). CDR3 nucleotides: TGTGCCAGCAGCCCAGGGACTACCCAGAAGACCCAGTACTTC. Its translation: CASSPGTTQKTQYF.

The genes are TRBV7-9 and TRBJ1-2; TRBD1 is a possible D gene (6 bases). The CDR3 loop spans 14 amino acids. The germline V and J ends were trimmed by 0 bases and 9 bases, with 14 bases remaining between them. Germline lookup yields CDR1 SEHNR and CDR2 FQNEAQ (reference sequence). The CDR3 is CASSLAQGQGRYTF. CDR3 DNA: TGTGCCAGCAGCTTAGCGCAGGGTCAGGGGCGCTACACCTTC.

In this sample, this clone turned up a few times. The J gene is TRBJ2-5, the V gene TRBV6-1, with D maybe TRBD2 (6 bases). Germline V gives CDR1 MNHNS, CDR2 SASEGT. The ends were cut back, 6 bases at V and 2 bases at J, with 16 bases in the middle. The CDR3 is 15 residues long. The CDR3 DNA reads TGTGCCAGCAGGGCTAGTTACAGCGGGCAAGAGACCCAGTACTTC. Translating gives CASRASYSGQETQYF.

The chain recombines TRBV19 with TRBJ2-1; perhaps TRBD1 as D (5 bases). This CDR3 comprises 11 residues. V was pared by 7 bases and J by 9 bases, with 10 bases between. The germline gives CDR1 LNHDA, CDR2 SQIVND (reference sequence). CDR3 nucleotide sequence: TGTGCCAGTAAGGAAGGGGTTGAGCAGTTCTTC. Amino acid sequence: CASKEGVEQFF.

This sequence joins TRBV28 and TRBJ2-6; possible D gene TRBD1, 6 bases. V was cut by 5 bases and J by 1 base, with 9 bases left in between. This CDR3 has 15 residues. Germline CDR1 is MDHEN and CDR2 is SYDVKM. CDR3 sequence (DNA): TGTGCCAGCAGTCGCGACAGGTCTGGGGCCAACGTCCTGACTTTC. Translation: CASSRDRSGANVLTF.

This clone was detected only a few times. The rearrangement links TRBV5-6 to TRBJ2-2, with D possibly TRBD1 on 5 matching bases. CDR3 size: 16 residues. Looked up from germline, CDR1 is SGHDT and CDR2 is YYEEEE. V was pared by 4 bases and J by 4 bases, with 17 bases between. CDR3 sequence: CASSQGVKWGTGELFF. CDR3 coding DNA: TGTGCCAGCAGCCAAGGGGTCAAATGGGGCACCGGGGAGCTGTTTTTT.

The chain joins TRBV6-6 to TRBJ2-1, with D possibly TRBD2 on 6 matching bases. The ends were cut back, 6 bases at V and 4 bases at J, with 13 bases in the middle. There are 14 residues in the CDR3. The V gene's germline CDR1 is MNHNY and CDR2 SVGAGI (reference sequence). This CDR3 is CASSYGTSYNEQFF. The DNA for the CDR3 is TGTGCCAGCAGCTATGGGACTTCATACAATGAGCAGTTCTTC.

The chain carries TRBV7-9 and TRBJ1-1, with 8 bases fitting TRBD1. CDR1 SEHNR and CDR2 FQNEAQ come from the germline V gene (reference sequence). Trimming removed 4 bases from V and 6 bases from J; junction bases left unmatched: 7. This CDR3 region has 14 residues. The CDR3 coding sequence is TGTGCCAGCAGCTCCTCAGGGGGCGCAGCTGAAGCTTTCTTT. It codes for CASSSSGGAAEAFF.

This chain joins TRBV9 and TRBJ2-2; TRBD2 agrees at 11 bases. Unmatched junction bases numbered 6, after V lost 2 bases and J lost 6 bases. Germline CDR1 and CDR2: SGDLS and YYNGEE. The CDR3 contains 16 residues. In DNA form, the CDR3 reads TGTGCCAGCAGCGTGAGTAGCGGGAGGGTCCCCGGGGAGCTGTTTTTT. It is translated as CASSVSSGRVPGELFF.

The chain carries TRBV5-6 and TRBJ2-2, with D perhaps TRBD1 (5 bases). The CDR3 has 16 amino acids. V was cut by 1 base and J by 0 bases, with 10 bases left in between. The germline V gene encodes CDR1 SGHDT and CDR2 YYEEEE. CDR3 residues: CASSLLGPANTGELFF. CDR3 in DNA: TGTGCCAGCAGCTTGTTGGGGCCAGCGAACACCGGGGAGCTGTTTTTT.

This clone was seen a few times. The CDR3 is CASSLIGLQGANQPQHF. The CDR3 coding sequence is TGTGCCAGCAGTTTGATTGGGCTACAGGGGGCGAATCAGCCCCAGCATTTT. The chain employs TRBV28 and TRBJ1-5; 9 bases agree with TRBD1. The CDR3 has 17 residues. Trimming took 3 bases from V and 4 from J; bases not matched to a gene: 10. Germline V CDR1 and CDR2: MDHEN, SYDVKM.

This chain joins TRBV7-8 and TRBJ2-7, with TRBD1 matching 8 bases. V shed 5 bases, J shed 5 bases, and the junction held 5 bases outside the gene matches. The length of the CDR3 is 13 residues. Germline loops: CDR1 SGHVS, CDR2 FQNEAQ. The CDR3 sequence: CASSPGQGNEQYV. The CDR3 DNA sequence: TGTGCCAGCAGCCCCGGACAGGGAAACGAGCAGTACGTC.

The V gene is TRBV7-2, the J gene TRBJ1-1; tentatively, D is TRBD1 (5 bases). Trimming left V 2 bases short and J 5 bases short, with 12 bases between. The germline V gene encodes CDR1 SGHTA and CDR2 FQGNSA. The CDR3 extends over 14 amino acids. The CDR3 loop is CASSLPSGLTEAFF. The CDR3, as DNA: TGTGCCAGCAGCTTACCCTCAGGGCTTACTGAAGCTTTCTTT.

This clone came up a few times. The chain is built from TRBV6-1 and TRBJ2-4; 7 bases line up with TRBD2. Germline values: CDR1 MNHNS, CDR2 SASEGT. V gave up 8 bases and J gave up 14 bases; unmatched junction bases: 15. The CDR3 has 13 residues. The DNA of the CDR3 is TGTGCCAGCGATACGCTAGCGGACCGCGTCAAGTACTTC. It is translated as CASDTLADRVKYF.

The chain recombines TRBV5-4 with TRBJ2-1; D is ambiguous. Germline values: CDR1 SGHNT, CDR2 YYREEE (reference sequence). V dropped 1 base and J dropped 8 bases, with 16 bases sitting between them. CDR3 length equals 15 residues. CDR3 sequence: CASSLTRVLWDEQFF. CDR3 sequence (DNA): TGTGCCAGCAGCTTGACCCGGGTCTTGTGGGATGAGCAGTTCTTC.

The V call is TRBV7-9, the J call TRBJ2-7; D is possibly TRBD1 (5 bases). Germline assignment: CDR1 SEHNR and CDR2 FQNEAQ (reference sequence). The CDR3 loop spans 12 amino acids. Trimming pared 2 bases from V and 3 bases from J, leaving 5 bases between. The CDR3 sequence is CASSLQGYEQYF. Here the CDR3 DNA reads TGTGCCAGCAGCTTACAGGGCTACGAGCAGTACTTC. Together with reference TRBV7-9 and TRBJ2-7, the CDR3 gives the full variable domain: DTGVSQNPRHKITKRGQNVTFRCDPISEHNRLYWYRQTLGQGPEFLTYFQNEAQLEKSRLLSDRFSAERPKGSFSTLEIQRTEQGDSAMYLCASSLQGYEQYFGPGTRLTVT.

The chain is built from TRBV21-1 and TRBJ2-7; the table's D call TRBD1 went unverified against the DNA. TRBV21-1 is deemed a pseudogene. This CDR3 is built from 14 residues. CDR3 protein: CASSLDRESYEQYF. Here the CDR3 DNA reads TGTGCCAGCAGCCTTGACAGGGAAAGCTACGAGCAGTACTTC.

The V call is TRBV5-8, the J call TRBJ2-3; no firm D call. V lost 0 bases, J lost 3 bases, and 8 bases lay in between. From germline, CDR1 is SGHTS and CDR2 YDEGEE. The length of the CDR3 is 14 residues. The CDR3 region has the DNA TGTGCCAGCAGCTTGGCTAGAATGACAGATACGCAGTATTTT. This translates into CASSLARMTDTQYF.

V and J are TRBV19 and TRBJ1-2, with D maybe TRBD1 (5 bases). V was trimmed by 5 bases and J by 5 bases, leaving 15 bases between them. The CDR3 totals 14 residues. Per germline, CDR1 LNHDA and CDR2 SQIVND (reference sequence). The CDR3 DNA reads as TGTGCCAGTAGTCCCCGACAGACGGAATATGGCTACACCTTC. Its translation is CASSPRQTEYGYTF.

V and J are TRBV19 and TRBJ2-1, with 7 bases lining up with TRBD2. V lost 2 bases, J lost 7 bases, and 8 bases stayed unmatched. The CDR3 spans 15 residues. Germline V CDR1 and CDR2: LNHDA, SQIVND (reference sequence). The chain's CDR3 is CASSIRAGSGNEQFF. The CDR3 DNA sequence: TGTGCCAGTAGTATAAGAGCGGGATCGGGTAATGAGCAGTTCTTC.

The J gene is TRBJ1-3, the V gene TRBV18; 7 bases map to TRBD1. J was trimmed by 0 bases and V by 5 bases; bases with no gene match: 13. CDR3 length equals 18 residues. Germline CDR1 KGHSH, CDR2 LQKENI. CDR3: CASSAQRTGRDSGNTIYF. The CDR3 DNA is TGTGCCAGCTCAGCGCAGCGGACAGGCCGCGACTCTGGAAACACCATATATTTT.

Here the CDR3 DNA reads TGTGCCAGCAGCTTAGGAGGGCGGGAGGGGGATACGCAGTATTTT. Its protein product is CASSLGGREGDTQYF. The chain joins TRBV7-7 to TRBJ2-3, with TRBD2 matching over 9 bases. Germline-derived CDR1 and CDR2 are SSHAT and FNYEAQ (reference sequence). V shed 1 base, J shed 6 bases, and the junction held 5 bases outside the gene matches. The CDR3 spans 15 residues. Full variable domain (missing parts from reference TRBV7-7 and TRBJ2-3): GAGVSQSPRYKVTKRGQDVTLRCDPISSHATLYWYQQALGQGPEFLTYFNYEAQPDKSGLPSDRFSAERPEGSISTLTIQRTEQRDSAMYRCASSLGGREGDTQYFGPGTRLTVL.